The present entry profiles one T cell receptor beta chain with its context. Sequencing templates came from extracted RNA that was reverse transcribed into cDNA. Clones were read by immunoSEQ multiplex PCR, and TCRdb kept only the in-frame ones, dropping some. The sample includes around 200,000 clones, about 63% of them seen just once. The sample belongs to a study of CD8+ T cells in alopecia areata. The germline gives CDR1 MNHNS, CDR2 SASEGT. The CDR3 is 13 residues long. The V end lost 6 bases, the J end lost 4 bases, and 10 bases lay between the germline ends. This material consisted of CD4+ T cells sorted from blood, taken at week 0. The TCR was taken from a human donor with alopecia areata. The chain recombines TRBV6-1 with TRBJ1-5, with unresolved D. CDR3 loop: CASRRVANQPQHF. CDR3 coding DNA: TGTGCCAGCAGGAGGGTAGCTAATCAGCCCCAGCATTTT.